A selection of T cell receptor beta chains follows, all from one sample in a study of CD8+CD57+ T cells in acquired aplastic anemia. TCRdb called the reads again in MiXCR, with one record for every CDR3 protein. The sample holds more than 150,000 distinct CDR3 sequences, less than 55% seen once. Input material: sorted CD4+, CD8+, or CD8+CD57+ T cells (not recorded which) from PBMCs. The receptors come from a human donor in good health. Both conserved end residues are part of each CDR3. The order of the fields is D gene, J gene, V gene, clone size, CDR3 DNA, CDR3 protein. D genes are given only for firm matches. Rows may omit the clone size; those that give it use once, few, many or a size class.

>TRBD2|TRBJ2-7|TRBV11-2|many
TGTGCCAGCAGCGTAACTAGCGGGAGGGGAAACGAGCAGTACTTC
CASSVTSGRGNEQYF
>NA|TRBJ1-1|TRBV10-3|many
TGTGCCATCAGCCAACAGGCAGCGAGCGGTGAAGCTTTCTTT
CAISQQAASGEAFF
>NA|TRBJ1-2|TRBV5-6|NA
TGTGCCAGCAGCCCGTTCAACGGGGCGCATCTTGGCTACACCTTC
CASSPFNGAHLGYTF
>TRBD1|TRBJ1-5|TRBV19|many
TGTGCCAGTAGTATTCAGGGGGCCGGGCAGCCCCAGCATTTT
CASSIQGAGQPQHF
>TRBD1|TRBJ2-2|TRBV7-9|many
TGTGCCAGCAGCTTAGTGGGACAGATAAACACCGGGGAGCTGTTTTTT
CASSLVGQINTGELFF
>NA|TRBJ1-4|TRBV24-1|many
TGTGCCACCAGTGATCCCCGGGAGGGCCCTAATGAAAAACTGTTTTTT
CATSDPREGPNEKLFF
>NA|TRBJ2-5|TRBV7-6|few
TGTGCCAGCAGCCCAAGGACTGGCGGGACCCAGTACTTC
CASSPRTGGTQYF
>NA|TRBJ2-5|TRBV19|NA
TGTACCAGTCACGGAGGGCGGGACAACCAAGAGACACAGTACTTC
CTSHGGRDNQETQYF
>NA|TRBJ1-1|TRBV25-1|NA
TGTGCCAGCATACGGGACAAGGCCACTGAAGCTTTCTTT
CASIRDKATEAFF
>NA|TRBJ2-1|TRBV14|NA
TGTGCCAGCAGCCAAGGGTCGGGGTGGGGTGAGCAGTTCTTC
CASSQGSGWGEQFF
>NA|TRBJ1-1|TRBV29-1|many
TGCAGCGTTGGGTCTAACACTGAAGCTTTCTTT
CSVGSNTEAFF
>NA|TRBJ2-2|TRBV10-2|many
TGCGCCAGCAGGTTCGGGCTGGGGGAGCTGTTTTTT
CASRFGLGELFF
>TRBD2|TRBJ2-3|TRBV4-1|many
TGCGCCAGCAGCCAGACTAGCGGGTTCACAGATACGCAGTATTTT
CASSQTSGFTDTQYF
>NA|TRBJ2-7|TRBV15|NA
TGTGCCACCAGCAGAGACCGAACAGGGAAGACCTACGAGCAGTACTTC
CATSRDRTGKTYEQYF
>TRBD1|TRBJ2-7|TRBV20-1|many
TGCAGTGCTAGTCCTGACAGGGCCTCCTACGAGCAGTACTTC
CSASPDRASYEQYF
>NA|TRBJ2-3|TRBV7-3|many
TGTGCCAGCAGCACCTTAGACAGCCCCAATACGCAGTATTTT
CASSTLDSPNTQYF
>NA|TRBJ1-5|TRBV20-1|NA
TGCAGTGCTGGGAGGGGTGGCAATCAGCCCCAGCATTTT
CSAGRGGNQPQHF
>NA|TRBJ2-2|TRBV19|NA
TGTGCCAGTAGTATTTTTTCGGGGGAGGCCGGGGAGCTGTTTTTT
CASSIFSGEAGELFF
>NA|TRBJ1-5|TRBV6-2/TRBV6-3|few
TGTGCCAGCAGTTACTCATCCTCGGGTAATGGGCATTTT
CASSYSSSGNGHF
>NA|TRBJ1-5|TRBV19|NA
TGTGCCAGTAGTACCAACGCCGGCAATCAGCCCCAGCATTTT
CASSTNAGNQPQHF
>TRBD1|TRBJ1-1|TRBV20-1|NA
TGCAGTGCTTCGACCCCCGACAGGGCGGGCACTGAAGCTTTCTTT
CSASTPDRAGTEAFF
>NA|TRBJ2-3|TRBV29-1|few
TGCAGCGTTGTGCCCAGCGGCACTAGCACAGATACGCAGTATTTT
CSVVPSGTSTDTQYF